These 5 T cell receptor beta chains were all obtained from the same sample, sequenced in a study of blood T cell repertoires in COVID-19. The data were produced by immunoSEQ multiplex PCR, yet TCRdb's version contains in-frame clones alone and is incomplete. The table has tens of thousands of clones, more than 75% seen once. The sample taken for sequencing was peripheral blood. Receptor source: a man aged 50 to 59 with active COVID-19.

The chain joins TRBV5-6 to TRBJ2-7, with D maybe TRBD1 (6 bases). Germline V gene lookup returns CDR1 SGHDT and CDR2 YYEEEE. The CDR3 sequence is 14 residues long. With 0 bases removed from V and 2 bases from J, the gap between germline ends came to 9 bases. The DNA for the CDR3 is TGTGCCAGCAGCTTGGGCAGGGACACCTACGAGCAGTACTTC. It specifies CASSLGRDTYEQYF.

V and J are TRBV29-1 and TRBJ2-3; 7 nucleotides line up with TRBD2. The CDR3 covers 14 residues. Germline values: CDR1 SQVTM, CDR2 ANQGSEA. Trimming at V came to 5 bases and at J to 4 bases, leaving 9 bases not matched to a gene. Here the CDR3 DNA reads TGCAGCGTTTTTAGCGGGCTGAGCCCAGATACGCAGTATTTT. Translating gives CSVFSGLSPDTQYF.

The rearrangement joins TRBV18 to TRBJ2-5; the match to TRBD1 covers 7 bases. V shed 3 bases and J 4 bases; nucleotides not matched to a gene: 2. The CDR3 runs 13 residues. From germline, CDR1 is KGHSH and CDR2 LQKENI. The CDR3 coding sequence is TGTGCCAGCTCACCCCGACAGGGAGAGACCCAGTACTTC. This codes for CASSPRQGETQYF. The whole variable domain, filled in from reference TRBV18 and TRBJ2-5, reads NAGVMQNPRHLVRRRGQEARLRCSPMKGHSHVYWYRQLPEEGLKFMVYLQKENIIDESGMPKERFSAEFPKEGPSILRIQQVVRGDSAAYFCASSPRQGETQYFGPGTRLLVL.

The rearrangement links TRBV5-1 to TRBJ2-3; no definite D call. V lost 0 bases, J lost 0 bases, and 8 bases lay in between. Germline loops: CDR1 SGHRS, CDR2 YFSETQ. This CDR3 is 15 amino acids long. CDR3 protein: CASSLGVSSTDTQYF. As DNA, the CDR3 is TGCGCCAGCAGCTTGGGCGTTTCTAGCACAGATACGCAGTATTTT.

The chain recombines TRBV3-1 (or the pseudogene TRBV3-2) with TRBJ2-7; D gene unclear. V was clipped by 0 bases and J by 4 bases, with 16 bases between them. The CDR3 covers 16 residues. Germline CDR1 reads LGHDT; CDR2 reads YNNKEL (reference sequence). The CDR3 spells CASSQDLTRTGYEQYF. CDR3 bases: TGTGCCAGCAGCCAAGATCTGACCCGAACCGGGTACGAGCAGTACTTC.